Listed below are T cell receptor beta chains from one sample, sequenced in a study of Graves' ophthalmopathy and Graves' hyperthyroidism. TCRdb independently ran MiXCR on the multiplex PCR reads; one entry per CDR3 protein. The data hold fewer than 350,000 distinct CDR3 sequences, with 15% to 20% observed a single time. The material sequenced was peripheral blood. All receptors come from an adult man with Graves' ophthalmopathy. Each CDR3 is given with its conserved first and last residue. D genes are given only for firm matches. Some rows mark clone size as missing; the rest say once, few, many or name a class of expanded clone.

clone size	V gene	J gene	D gene	CDR3 DNA	CDR3 protein
few	TRBV7-8	TRBJ2-7	TRBD2	TGTGCCAGCAGCTTAGCCACTAGCGGGTTCTCCTACGAGCAGTACTTC	CASSLATSGFSYEQYF
many	TRBV6-5	TRBJ1-1	TRBD1	TGTGCCAGCAGACCGGGACAGGGTTGGGCCACTGAAGCTTTCTTT	CASRPGQGWATEAFF
many	TRBV13	TRBJ2-5	TRBD1	TGTGCCAGCAGCTTAAGAGGGACAGGGGTGGAGACCCAGTACTTC	CASSLRGTGVETQYF
many	TRBV4-1	TRBJ1-5	TRBD1	TGCGCCAGCAGCCAAATAGACAGGGGAAATCAGCCCCAGCATTTT	CASSQIDRGNQPQHF
NA	TRBV4-3	TRBJ1-6	NA	TGCGCCAGCAGCCGCACTACTCAGGCAAATTCACCCCTCCACTTT	CASSRTTQANSPLHF
NA	TRBV15	TRBJ1-2	NA	TGTGCCACCAGCAGAATTAGGGGAGGGGCTGGCTACACCTTC	CATSRIRGGAGYTF
many	TRBV28	TRBJ1-1	NA	TGTGCCACCCTACCCGCCGGGACCGTCCCCTTT	CATLPAGTVPF
many	TRBV30	TRBJ2-7	NA	TGTGCCTCCGTGGGGGCCTACGAGCAGTACTTC	CASVGAYEQYF
many	TRBV20-1	TRBJ1-1	NA	TGCAGTGCTCCGGTAGTGGAGGGGAACACTGAAGCTTTCTTT	CSAPVVEGNTEAFF
many	TRBV19	TRBJ1-1	NA	TGTGCCAGTAGTATTGGGGCAGGGATGTACACTGAAGCTTTCTTT	CASSIGAGMYTEAFF
many	TRBV3-1	TRBJ1-2	NA	TGTGCCAGCAGCCAAGGCCGGGGTTCCTATGGCTACACCTTC	CASSQGRGSYGYTF
many	TRBV30	TRBJ1-2	NA	TGTGCCTGGAGTCTGAACAATGGCTACACCTTC	CAWSLNNGYTF
many	TRBV2	TRBJ1-5	TRBD1	TGTGCCAGCAGTGAAGAGGACAGGGGATATTCGCAGCCCCAGCATTTT	CASSEEDRGYSQPQHF
many	TRBV20-1	TRBJ2-5	NA	TGCAGTGCCCCGGCGGCCGCCGGAGAGACCCAGTACTTC	CSAPAAAGETQYF
many	TRBV5-5	TRBJ1-1	NA	TGTGCCAGCAGCATCGGGACACGGAACACTGAAGCTTTCTTT	CASSIGTRNTEAFF
many	TRBV5-1	TRBJ2-5	TRBD1	TGCGCCAGCAGCGAAGCCGGGACAGGGGGCGGGGAGACCCAGTACTTC	CASSEAGTGGGETQYF
many	TRBV4-1	TRBJ2-3	NA	TGCGCCAGCATGCCACAGCTGAACACAGATACGCAGTATTTT	CASMPQLNTDTQYF
NA	TRBV11-1	TRBJ2-7	TRBD1	TGTGCCAGCAGTTCCCGACAGGGGATGGTTTTCGAGCAGTACTTC	CASSSRQGMVFEQYF
many	TRBV6-1	TRBJ1-2	TRBD1	TGTGCCAGCAGACGACAGGGGGCCTCAGGCTACACCTTC	CASRRQGASGYTF
many	TRBV7-9	TRBJ2-7	TRBD2	TGTGCCAGCAGCTCGGGGACTAGCGCCAACTACGAGCAGTACTTC	CASSSGTSANYEQYF
many	TRBV28	TRBJ1-5	NA	TGTGCCAGCACCAGAAGGGACCGAATTCTTTATAGCAATCAGCCCCAGCATTTT	CASTRRDRILYSNQPQHF
many	TRBV28	TRBJ1-5	TRBD1	TGTGCCAGCAGTAACCCGAGGACAGGGGCTCAGCCCCAGCATTTT	CASSNPRTGAQPQHF
many	TRBV20-1	TRBJ2-7	TRBD2	TGCAGTGCTAGAGGCGGACTAGCGGGAGTTCCTAAATCCTACGAGCAGTACTTC	CSARGGLAGVPKSYEQYF
NA	TRBV28	TRBJ2-7	TRBD1	TGTGCCAGCAGTTTCCGGACAGGGGTCGAGCAGTACTTC	CASSFRTGVEQYF
many	TRBV2	TRBJ2-4	NA	TGTGCCAGCAGTTACGTAGCCAAAAACATTCAGTACTTC	CASSYVAKNIQYF
many	TRBV2	TRBJ1-5	TRBD1	TGTGCCAGCAGCGGGACAGCACTAAATCAGCCCCAGCATTTT	CASSGTALNQPQHF
many	TRBV29-1	TRBJ1-1	TRBD1	TGCAGCGTTGACATTATTACAGGGGCGAACACTGAAGCTTTCTTT	CSVDIITGANTEAFF
many	TRBV11-1	TRBJ2-6	TRBD1	TGTGCCAGCAGCTTCCGGACAGGGCTTGGGTCTGGGGCCAACGTCCTGACTTTC	CASSFRTGLGSGANVLTF
many	TRBV5-1	TRBJ1-1	NA	TGCGCCAGCAGCTTGTTCTCGGGAGCAAACACTGAAGCTTTCTTT	CASSLFSGANTEAFF
many	TRBV29-1	TRBJ2-7	NA	TGCAGCGTTGTTCCCGAGCAGTACTTC	CSVVPEQYF
many	TRBV12-5	TRBJ1-2	NA	TGTGCTAGTGGCCCCGGGGGGGGGCCTTGGGGCTACACCTTC	CASGPGGGPWGYTF
many	TRBV12-3/TRBV12-4	TRBJ2-4	NA	TGTGCCAGCGGGGGAAGTCTAGCCAAAAACATTCAGTACTTC	CASGGSLAKNIQYF
many	TRBV6-2/TRBV6-3	TRBJ1-5	TRBD1	TGTGCCAGCACCACAGGGGATCAGCCCCAGCATTTT	CASTTGDQPQHF
many	TRBV5-1	TRBJ2-5	TRBD1	TGCGCCAGCAGCTGGAGGACAGGGGGGCAGACCCAGTACTTC	CASSWRTGGQTQYF
many	TRBV5-1	TRBJ2-7	NA	TGCGCCAGCAGCTTGAGGATGAGGTCTAGCATGCCCTACGAGCAGTACTTC	CASSLRMRSSMPYEQYF